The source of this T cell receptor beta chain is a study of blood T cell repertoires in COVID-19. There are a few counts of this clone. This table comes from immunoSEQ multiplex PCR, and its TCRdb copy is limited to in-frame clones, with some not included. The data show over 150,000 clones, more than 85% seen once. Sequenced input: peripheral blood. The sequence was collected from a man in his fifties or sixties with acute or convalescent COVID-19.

CDR3 residues: CASSSPRGLAGVVHEQYF. The CDR3 bases are TGTGCCAGCAGTTCCCCGCGGGGACTAGCGGGAGTGGTGCACGAGCAGTACTTC. The chain joins TRBV6-2 or TRBV6-3 to TRBJ2-7; 14 nucleotides match TRBD2. CDR3 length: 18 residues. Germline lookup yields CDR1 MNHEY and CDR2 SVGEGT. V was pared by 4 bases and J by 5 bases, with 13 bases of the junction left unmatched.